The next 25 T cell receptor beta chains were all read from a single sample in a study of memory CD4+ T cells and cytomegalovirus serostatus. Single viable CD3+CD4+CD8-CD45RO+ cells were sorted as the memory CD4+ T cells. Clones were sequenced by immunoSEQ multiplex PCR, and TCRdb holds only the in-frame ones, with some missing. The table has about 41,000 clones, over 60% seen once. The sample comprised memory CD4+ T cells from blood. The receptors were sampled from an adult in good health and CMV-seronegative.

This clone was seen just once. V gene TRBV7-9 combines with J gene TRBJ2-3; 7 bases align to TRBD1. V lost 5 bases to trimming and J lost 5 bases; unmatched junction nucleotides: 7. CDR3 length equals 14 residues. The germline gives CDR1 SEHNR, CDR2 FQNEAQ (reference sequence). The CDR3 bases are TGTGCCAGCAGCCGAACAGGGGATGGAGATACGCAGTATTTT. Its translation is CASSRTGDGDTQYF.

This clone was counted a few times. The chain links TRBV9 to TRBJ1-1; maybe TRBD1 (5 bases). CDR1 and CDR2 from the germline V gene are SGDLS and YYNGEE. V lost 0 bases and J 4 bases, leaving 7 bases between the germline ends. The CDR3 sequence is 13 residues long. The CDR3 reads CASSVGRGTEAFF. CDR3 sequence (DNA): TGTGCCAGCAGCGTAGGGAGGGGCACTGAAGCTTTCTTT.

This clone was seen a handful of times. The genes are TRBV6-5 and TRBJ2-7, with TRBD2 matching over 8 bases. The CDR3 is 15 residues long. The trim removed 5 bases at V and 7 bases at J, leaving 13 bases unmatched. Looked up from germline, CDR1 is MNHEY and CDR2 is SVGAGI. CDR3 coding DNA: TGTGCCAGCAGTCCGCCGTTAGCGGGACGAGAGGAGCAGTACTTC. Translated: CASSPPLAGREEQYF.

The DNA of the CDR3 is TGCAGCGCCCTAAATCAGCCCCAGCATTTT. Protein: CSALNQPQHF. V and J are TRBV29-1 and TRBJ1-5; no firm D call. V was trimmed by 7 bases and J by 4 bases, leaving 5 bases between them. This CDR3 region has 10 residues. The germline V gene encodes CDR1 SQVTM and CDR2 ANQGSEA.

The chain has TRBV7-2 and TRBJ2-3, with D possibly being TRBD2 (6 bases). Trimming cost V 5 bases and J 0 bases, with 9 bases left between them. CDR3 length equals 14 residues. The germline gives CDR1 SGHTA, CDR2 FQGNSA. The CDR3 region has the DNA TGTGCCAGCAGCCGGGACTTTAGCACAGATACGCAGTATTTT. It translates to CASSRDFSTDTQYF.

The chain couples TRBV7-8 to TRBJ2-7; no clear D gene. Germline values: CDR1 SGHVS, CDR2 FQNEAQ. The CDR3 runs to 16 residues. The V and J ends lost 3 bases and 0 bases respectively, with 15 bases between them. CDR3 DNA: TGTGCCAGCAGCTTTAAAACTGGATTGAGCTCCTACGAGCAGTACTTC. It is translated as CASSFKTGLSSYEQYF.

CDR3 sequence: CASSQAGGRATGEQFF. CDR3 nucleotide sequence: TGCGCCAGCAGCCAAGCGGGCGGGAGGGCTACGGGTGAGCAGTTCTTC. The rearrangement links TRBV4-3 to TRBJ2-1, with TRBD2 identical over 9 bases. The CDR3 has 16 residues. CDR1 is LGHNA, CDR2 YSLEER, per germline. Trimming cost V 1 base and J 9 bases; bases outside gene matches: 10.

The chain carries TRBV7-3 and TRBJ2-2; tentatively, D is TRBD2 (6 bases). This CDR3 has 16 residues. Trimming took off 5 bases at V and 0 bases at J, with 13 bases between the two ends. Germline V gives CDR1 SGHTA, CDR2 FQGTGA. The CDR3 sequence is CASSLHTSSNTGELFF. CDR3 in DNA: TGTGCCAGCAGCCTACATACTAGCTCGAACACCGGGGAGCTGTTTTTT.

This sequence joins TRBV28 and TRBJ1-1; unclear D gene. Trimming pared 5 bases from V and 5 bases from J, leaving 18 bases between. CDR3 size: 15 residues. CDR1 is MDHEN and CDR2 is SYDVKM in the germline V gene. The CDR3 spells CASSLTSGEWTEAFF. CDR3 nucleotides: TGTGCCAGCAGTCTCACGTCCGGGGAATGGACTGAAGCTTTCTTT.

The chain is built from TRBV5-1 and TRBJ2-7; TRBD1 is a possible D gene (6 bases). With 4 bases removed from V and 0 bases from J, the gap between germline ends came to 17 bases. The length of the CDR3 is 16 residues. From germline, CDR1 is SGHRS and CDR2 YFSETQ. The CDR3 protein is CASSPGHRDTSYEQYF. DNA of the CDR3: TGCGCCAGCAGCCCCGGCCACCGGGACACCTCCTACGAGCAGTACTTC. Complete variable domain (other parts from reference TRBV5-1 and TRBJ2-7): KAGVTQTPRYLIKTRGQQVTLSCSPISGHRSVSWYQQTPGQGLQFLFEYFSETQRNKGNFPGRFSGRQFSNSRSEMNVSTLELGDSALYLCASSPGHRDTSYEQYFGPGTRLTVT.

V usage is TRBV5-8 and J usage is TRBJ1-1; 8 bases agree with TRBD1. Germline values: CDR1 SGHTS, CDR2 YDEGEE. The CDR3 consists of 14 residues. V shed 5 bases and J 4 bases; nucleotides not matched to a gene: 7. As DNA, the CDR3 is TGTGCCAGCAGTCACCCTGGACAGGGCACTGAAGCTTTCTTT. Protein sequence: CASSHPGQGTEAFF.

J is TRBJ1-1 and V is TRBV6-6; D is perhaps TRBD1 (5 bases). The CDR3 consists of 13 residues. The V gene lost 6 bases and the J gene lost 11 bases, with 19 bases spanning the gap. Germline V gene data show CDR1 as MNHNY and CDR2 as SVGAGI (reference sequence). The CDR3 spells CASSKSLGGTAFF. In DNA, the CDR3 is TGTGCCAGCAGCAAAAGCCTTGGGGGGACGGCTTTCTTT.

The V and J genes are TRBV28 and TRBJ1-2; D is unresolved. Trimming removed 2 bases at V and 6 bases at J, with 13 bases between. Germline CDR1 MDHEN, CDR2 SYDVKM. The length of the CDR3 is 14 residues. This CDR3 is CASSLELRTHGYTF. CDR3 nucleotides: TGTGCCAGCAGTTTAGAGTTGCGTACACATGGCTACACCTTC.

This chain uses TRBV2 with TRBJ1-2; 7 positions match TRBD1. The CDR3 has 13 residues. Germline CDR1 SNHLY, CDR2 FYNNEI. Unmatched junction bases numbered 7, after V lost 7 bases and J lost 5 bases. CDR3 sequence reads: CASKGTGDYGYTF. DNA of the CDR3: TGTGCCAGCAAGGGAACAGGGGATTATGGCTACACCTTC.

The chain uses TRBV20-1 and TRBJ2-7; D is unclear. Trimming took off 5 bases at V and 3 bases at J, with 8 bases between the two ends. Germline CDR1 and CDR2: DFQATT and SNEGSKA (reference sequence). The CDR3 extends over 11 amino acids. CDR3 region: CSAPLNYEQYF. The CDR3 region has the DNA TGCAGTGCTCCCTTGAACTACGAGCAGTACTTC.

The gene calls are TRBV7-8 and TRBJ2-2; D is perhaps TRBD2 (5 bases). Looked up from germline, CDR1 is SGHVS and CDR2 is FQNEAQ. The V end was cut by 4 bases, the J end by 0 bases, with 15 bases between. This CDR3 has 17 residues. CDR3 coding DNA: TGTGCCAGCAGCTACGCTGGACGGACTTCGAACACCGGGGAGCTGTTTTTT. It specifies CASSYAGRTSNTGELFF.

This clone has only one observation. The chain combines TRBV11-2 with TRBJ1-3, with D perhaps TRBD1 (6 bases). The V end was cut by 7 bases, the J end by 3 bases, with 13 bases between. The CDR3 covers 14 residues. CDR1 SGHAT and CDR2 FQNNGV come from the germline V gene. The CDR3: CASTINRDGNTIYF. The CDR3 coding sequence is TGTGCCAGCACCATCAACAGGGATGGAAACACCATATATTTT.

V gene TRBV6-5 combines with J gene TRBJ1-3, with D hard to call. This CDR3 region has 12 residues. Germline V gene sequence: CDR1 MNHEY, CDR2 SVGAGI. V was clipped by 8 bases and J by 0 bases, with 5 bases between them. The chain's CDR3 is CASQSSGNTIYF. DNA for the CDR3: TGTGCCAGCCAAAGCTCTGGAAACACCATATATTTT.

The V and J genes are TRBV6-1 and TRBJ2-7; 7 nucleotides match TRBD1. Germline lookup yields CDR1 MNHNS and CDR2 SASEGT. Trimming took 8 bases from V and 4 from J; bases not matched to a gene: 8. This CDR3 is built from 13 residues. CDR3 sequence (DNA): TGTGCCAGCTGCAGGGGGATGGGGTACGAGCAGTACTTC. Translated: CASCRGMGYEQYF.

This clone was found a few times. The chain is built from TRBV29-1 and TRBJ1-1; no definite D call. This CDR3 is built from 13 residues. The V gene's germline CDR1 is SQVTM and CDR2 ANQGSEA. The V end was cut by 3 bases, the J end by 1 base, with 9 bases between. The CDR3 region has the DNA TGCAGCGTTGAGGTCAGTTGGAACACTGAAGCTTTCTTT. Translation: CSVEVSWNTEAFF.

Comment on this clone: This sample includes further DNA sequences coding for the same CDR3. The rearrangement uses TRBV11-3 and TRBJ2-2; perhaps TRBD1 as D (5 bases). V was trimmed by 3 bases and J by 5 bases, leaving 13 bases between them. The germline gives CDR1 SGHNT, CDR2 YENEEA. This CDR3 has 15 residues. The DNA for the CDR3 is TGTGCCAGCAGCTTGGGTGTTTCAGGGACCGGGGAGCTGTTTTTT. It specifies CASSLGVSGTGELFF.

This clone occurred once. V and J are TRBV5-4 and TRBJ2-7; TRBD2 is a possible D gene (6 bases). Germline assignment: CDR1 SGHNT and CDR2 YYREEE (reference sequence). The CDR3 extends over 14 amino acids. V lost 4 bases and J lost 6, with 17 bases in between. The chain's CDR3 is CASSVPERVGEQYF. The CDR3 DNA reads as TGTGCCAGCAGCGTACCCGAGCGGGTTGGCGAGCAGTACTTC.

The V call is TRBV7-9, the J call TRBJ2-7, with D perhaps TRBD2 (6 bases). V dropped 5 bases and J dropped 0 bases, with 14 bases sitting between them. There are 15 residues in the CDR3. In germline, CDR1 is SEHNR, CDR2 FQNEAQ (reference sequence). In DNA, the CDR3 is TGTGCCAGCAGCCTTACCCAGACTAGCTCCTACGAGCAGTACTTC. Protein product: CASSLTQTSSYEQYF.

The rearrangement uses TRBV6-5 and TRBJ2-7; a weak D match, TRBD1 (6 bases). V was cut by 6 bases and J by 5 bases, with 14 bases left in between. The germline CDR1 and CDR2 sequences are MNHEY and SVGAGI. CDR3 size: 13 residues. CDR3 in amino acids: CASRPDSRHEQYF. The CDR3 coding sequence is TGTGCCAGCAGACCGGACAGCCGTCACGAGCAGTACTTC.

This clone was seen a single time. The V call is TRBV27, the J call TRBJ1-2; 9 positions agree with TRBD1. The V gene's germline CDR1 is MNHEY and CDR2 SMNVEV (reference sequence). This CDR3 is 16 amino acids long. The ends lost 6 bases at V and 3 bases at J; junction bases unmatched: 11. Here the CDR3 DNA reads TGTGCCAGCAGATCCATACAGGGGGCAGTCGACTATGGCTACACCTTC. Protein product: CASRSIQGAVDYGYTF.